These 7 T cell receptor beta chains share one sample of origin, sequenced in a study of vaccination effects on CD4 cells after COVID-19. The authors isolated CD4+ T cells after around nine days of culture. The repertoire was sequenced with immunoSEQ multiplex PCR; TCRdb's copy has only in-frame clones and lacks some. Of about 72,000 clones in the sample, approximately 71% were seen once. Which antigens these TCRs recognize remains unknown. The sequences come from CD4+ T cells from PBMCs cultured without peptide, collected before COVID-19 vaccination. These receptor sequences come from a human donor who received a COVID-19 vaccine.

The chain recombines TRBV27 with TRBJ1-1, with a weak D call TRBD1 (5 bases). V gave up 8 bases and J gave up 4 bases, with 17 bases separating them. The length of the CDR3 is 14 residues. Germline assignment: CDR1 MNHEY and CDR2 SMNVEV (reference sequence). The CDR3 sequence: CASADPGRGTEAFF. The DNA for the CDR3 is TGTGCCAGCGCCGATCCGGGGAGGGGCACTGAAGCTTTCTTT.

The V call is TRBV7-9, the J call TRBJ2-2, with unresolved D. Per the germline V gene, CDR1 is SEHNR and CDR2 is FQNEAQ (reference sequence). This CDR3 spans 11 amino acids. The germline V and J ends were trimmed by 5 bases and 6 bases, with 4 bases remaining between them. The CDR3 here is CASSGPGELFF. The CDR3 region has the DNA TGTGCCAGCAGCGGTCCCGGGGAGCTGTTTTTT.

The chain carries TRBV25-1 and TRBJ2-7; 8 bases map to TRBD1. In germline, CDR1 is MGHDK, CDR2 SYGVNS. With 4 bases clipped from V and 6 bases from J, the junction kept 5 bases outside the gene matches. The CDR3 sequence is 13 residues long. The CDR3 bases are TGTGCCAGCAGTGCGCAGGGGGCGCCCGAGCAGTACGTC. Its translation: CASSAQGAPEQYV.

This chain links TRBV5-1 with TRBJ2-5; 9 nucleotides align to TRBD1. CDR1 and CDR2 from the germline V gene are SGHRS and YFSETQ. The J segment lost 3 bases and the V segment lost 2 bases, leaving 2 bases of the junction unmatched. This CDR3 region has 14 residues. CDR3 sequence: CASSFTGGEETQYF. As DNA, the CDR3 is TGCGCCAGCAGCTTCACAGGGGGCGAAGAGACCCAGTACTTC.

The chain carries TRBV30 and TRBJ1-5; perhaps TRBD1 as D (6 bases). Germline V gene data show CDR1 as GTSNPN and CDR2 as SVGIG (reference sequence). The length of the CDR3 is 15 residues. V lost 2 bases to trimming and J lost 2 bases, with 13 bases between them. In DNA, the CDR3 is TGTGCCTGGAGTATGGGCGCAGGGGGCAATCAGCCCCAGCATTTT. Its protein is CAWSMGAGGNQPQHF.

As to this clone: This sample also contains other DNA sequences that code for the same CDR3. The chain links TRBV5-6 to TRBJ2-6; maybe TRBD2 (5 bases). The CDR3 consists of 15 residues. V was cut by 2 bases and J by 1 base, with 7 bases left in between. Per the germline V gene, CDR1 is SGHDT and CDR2 is YYEEEE. CDR3: CASSLRGSGANVLTF. The CDR3 nucleotides read TGTGCCAGCAGCTTAAGAGGGTCTGGGGCCAACGTCCTGACTTTC.

A single count supports this clone. The chain employs TRBV9 and TRBJ1-3; D remains ambiguous. Looked up from germline, CDR1 is SGDLS and CDR2 is YYNGEE. CDR3 length: 12 amino acids. With 0 bases removed from V and 4 bases from J, the gap between germline ends came to 2 bases. CDR3 in DNA: TGTGCCAGCAGCGTAGACGGAAACACCATATATTTT. Protein sequence: CASSVDGNTIYF.